The 8 T cell receptor beta chains listed next were all sequenced from one sample in a study of immune cell composition in non-small cell lung cancer. Method: immunoSEQ multiplex PCR; TCRdb's copy keeps in-frame clones and lacks some. The table lists approximately 7,000 clones, 70% of them singletons. The specimen was lung tumor tissue. The receptors stem from a human donor with non-small cell lung cancer.

This clone showed up just a few times. J is TRBJ2-1 and V is TRBV5-5, with 9 bases fitting TRBD1. V was pared by 2 bases and J by 4 bases, with 4 bases of the junction left unmatched. The germline CDR1 and CDR2 sequences are SGHKS and YYEKEE (reference sequence). The CDR3 totals 15 residues. The CDR3 region has the DNA TGTGCCAGCAGCTTCCGGGACAGGGTATACAATGAGCAGTTCTTC. This sequence encodes CASSFRDRVYNEQFF.

The genes are TRBV5-1 and TRBJ2-7, with TRBD2 as a possible D gene (5 bases). The germline V gene encodes CDR1 SGHRS and CDR2 YFSETQ. This CDR3 region has 14 residues. V was trimmed by 4 bases and J by 3 bases, leaving 14 bases between them. Here the CDR3 reads CASSEGQPSYEQYF. CDR3 bases: TGCGCCAGCAGCGAGGGTCAACCTAGCTACGAGCAGTACTTC.

The J gene is TRBJ2-1, the V gene TRBV5-1; TRBD2 is a possible D gene (6 bases). V dropped 4 bases and J dropped 0 bases, with 14 bases sitting between them. The germline V gene has CDR1 SGHRS and CDR2 YFSETQ. The CDR3 has 16 residues. The CDR3 reads CASSRNYGGSYNEQFF. CDR3 nucleotides: TGCGCCAGCAGCCGGAATTACGGGGGCTCCTACAATGAGCAGTTCTTC. Full variable domain (missing parts from reference TRBV5-1 and TRBJ2-1): KAGVTQTPRYLIKTRGQQVTLSCSPISGHRSVSWYQQTPGQGLQFLFEYFSETQRNKGNFPGRFSGRQFSNSRSEMNVSTLELGDSALYLCASSRNYGGSYNEQFFGPGTRLTVL.

This clone was detected only a few times. The V and J genes are TRBV5-4 and TRBJ1-1; weak D call: TRBD1 (6 bases). Germline CDR1 and CDR2: SGHNT and YYREEE (reference sequence). V gave up 0 bases and J gave up 3 bases, with 9 bases separating them. The CDR3 loop spans 14 amino acids. The CDR3 nucleotides read TGTGCCAGCAGCTTGGCAGGGGTCGACACTGAAGCTTTCTTT. Its translation is CASSLAGVDTEAFF.

The chain recombines TRBV28 with TRBJ2-7; 7 bases match TRBD2. The CDR3 contains 15 residues. Germline V CDR1 and CDR2: MDHEN, SYDVKM. V was pared by 2 bases and J by 0 bases, with 4 bases of the junction left unmatched. In nucleotides, the CDR3 is TGTGCCAGCAGTTTACCGCGGGGGAGCTCCTACGAGCAGTACTTC. The encoded protein is CASSLPRGSSYEQYF.

This chain uses TRBV15 with TRBJ1-1; D might be TRBD1 (6 bases). The CDR3 consists of 14 residues. The V gene lost 5 bases and the J gene lost 5 bases, with 15 bases spanning the gap. Germline CDR1 is LNHNV and CDR2 is YYDKDF (reference sequence). Written as DNA, the CDR3 is TGTGCCACCAGCCCAGGGACAAAACAGACTGAAGCTTTCTTT. Its translation is CATSPGTKQTEAFF.

The chain has TRBV28 and TRBJ1-1; tentatively, D is TRBD1 (6 bases). This CDR3 has 18 residues. The germline gives CDR1 MDHEN, CDR2 SYDVKM. Deletions cut 7 bases from V and 0 bases from J, with 24 bases between. The CDR3 nucleotides read TGTGCCAGCACCCTTGGGGGGGCCCTGACCTCCATGAACACTGAAGCTTTCTTT. Translating gives CASTLGGALTSMNTEAFF.

This clone is medium-sized (0.01 to 0.1%) in the sample. The genes are TRBV5-5 and TRBJ1-1; TRBD1 might be the D (5 bases). Trimming removed 2 bases from V and 0 bases from J, with 17 bases in between. CDR1 is SGHKS, CDR2 YYEKEE, per germline (reference sequence). This CDR3 comprises 17 residues. CDR3 protein: CASSFSLVGQMNTEAFF. The CDR3 nucleotides read TGTGCCAGCAGCTTCTCCCTGGTTGGACAAATGAACACTGAAGCTTTCTTT.